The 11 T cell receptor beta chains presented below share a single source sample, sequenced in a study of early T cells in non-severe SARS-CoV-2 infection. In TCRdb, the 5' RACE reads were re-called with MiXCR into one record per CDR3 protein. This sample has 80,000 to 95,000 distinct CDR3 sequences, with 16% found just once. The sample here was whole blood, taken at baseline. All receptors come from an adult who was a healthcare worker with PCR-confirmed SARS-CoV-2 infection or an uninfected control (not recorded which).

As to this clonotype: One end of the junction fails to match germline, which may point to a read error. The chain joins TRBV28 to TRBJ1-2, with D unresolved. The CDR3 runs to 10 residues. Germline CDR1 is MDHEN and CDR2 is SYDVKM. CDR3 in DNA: TGTGCCAGCAGTTTTTCTGAGCTAGACTTC. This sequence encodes CASSFSELDF.

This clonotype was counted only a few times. The CDR3 DNA is TGTGCCACCTCAGAACAGGGGTTCGATGAGCAGTTCTTC. Its translation: CATSEQGFDEQFF. J is TRBJ2-1 and V is TRBV24-1; 7 bases are shared with TRBD1. V was clipped by 9 bases and J by 8 bases; unmatched bases: 9. The CDR3 loop spans 13 amino acids. Germline lookup yields CDR1 KGHDR and CDR2 SFDVKD.

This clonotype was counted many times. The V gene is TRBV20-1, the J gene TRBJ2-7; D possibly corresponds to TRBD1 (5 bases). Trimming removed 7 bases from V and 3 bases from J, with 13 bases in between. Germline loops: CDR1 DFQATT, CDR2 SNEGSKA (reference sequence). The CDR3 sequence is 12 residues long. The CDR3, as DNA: TGCAGTGTCGGACGGACATACTACGAGCAGTACTTC. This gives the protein CSVGRTYYEQYF.

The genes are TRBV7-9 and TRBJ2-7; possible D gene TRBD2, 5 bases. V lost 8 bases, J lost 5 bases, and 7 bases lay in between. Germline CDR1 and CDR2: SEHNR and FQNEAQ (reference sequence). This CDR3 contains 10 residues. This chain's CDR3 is CASEGDEQYF. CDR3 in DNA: TGTGCCAGCGAGGGCGACGAGCAGTACTTC.

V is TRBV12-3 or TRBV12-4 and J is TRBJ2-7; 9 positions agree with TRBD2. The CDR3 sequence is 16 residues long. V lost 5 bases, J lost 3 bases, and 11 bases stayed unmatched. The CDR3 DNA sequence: TGTGCCAGCAGTCCTCAAGCCGCGGGAGGGGGCTACGAGCAGTACTTC. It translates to CASSPQAAGGGYEQYF.

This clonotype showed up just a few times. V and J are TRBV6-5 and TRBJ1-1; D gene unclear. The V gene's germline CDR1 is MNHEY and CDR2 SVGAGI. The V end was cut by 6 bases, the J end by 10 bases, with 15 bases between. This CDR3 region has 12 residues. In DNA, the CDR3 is TGTGCCAGCAGCCAAGGGAGGGATTCAGCTTTCTTT. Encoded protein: CASSQGRDSAFF.

The CDR3 reads CASDTANTGELFF. The CDR3 region has the DNA TGCGCCAGCGATACAGCGAACACCGGGGAGCTGTTTTTT. V is TRBV5-1 and J is TRBJ2-2; D gene ambiguous. This CDR3 contains 13 residues. Germline loops: CDR1 SGHRS, CDR2 YFSETQ. Trimming cost V 7 bases and J 0 bases, with 7 bases left between them.

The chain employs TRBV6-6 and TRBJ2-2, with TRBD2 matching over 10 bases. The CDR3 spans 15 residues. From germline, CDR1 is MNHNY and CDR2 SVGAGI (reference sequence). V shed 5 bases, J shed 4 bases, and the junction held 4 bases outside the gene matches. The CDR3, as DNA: TGTGCCAGCAGTCCAAGACTAGCGGGCACCGGGGAGCTGTTTTTT. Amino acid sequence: CASSPRLAGTGELFF.

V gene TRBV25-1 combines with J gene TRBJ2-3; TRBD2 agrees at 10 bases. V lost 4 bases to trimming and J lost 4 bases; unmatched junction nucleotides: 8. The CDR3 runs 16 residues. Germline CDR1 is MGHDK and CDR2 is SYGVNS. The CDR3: CASSGYKREGSDTQYF. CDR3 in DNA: TGTGCCAGCAGTGGATACAAGCGGGAGGGATCAGATACGCAGTATTTT.

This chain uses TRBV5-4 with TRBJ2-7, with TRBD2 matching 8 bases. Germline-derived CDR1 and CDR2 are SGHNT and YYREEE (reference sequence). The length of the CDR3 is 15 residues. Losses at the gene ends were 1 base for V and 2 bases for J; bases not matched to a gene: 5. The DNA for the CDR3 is TGTGCCAGCAGCTTGATATCGGGAGGGCCCTACGAGCAGTACTTC. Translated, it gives CASSLISGGPYEQYF.

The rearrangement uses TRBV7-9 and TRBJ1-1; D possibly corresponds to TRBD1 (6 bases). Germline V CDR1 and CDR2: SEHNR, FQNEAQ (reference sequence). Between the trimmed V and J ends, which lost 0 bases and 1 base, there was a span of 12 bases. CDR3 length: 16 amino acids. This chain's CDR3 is CASSLAPTRGNTEAFF. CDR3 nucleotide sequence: TGTGCCAGCAGCTTAGCCCCGACCAGGGGGAACACTGAAGCTTTCTTT.